The entry below gives a single TCR beta chain sequence along with its context. This record comes from a study of blood T cell repertoires in COVID-19. Study-wide background: Sample material is recorded as cDNA or gDNA derived from T cells, B-cell-depleted T cells, or PBMCs.

The data were produced by immunoSEQ multiplex PCR, yet TCRdb's version contains in-frame clones alone and is incomplete. The table has roughly 160,000 clones, about 88% seen once; the top ten hold roughly 25%. Specimen: peripheral blood. The clonotype was recovered from a man aged 55 to 70 with acute or convalescent COVID-19.

CDR3 sequence (DNA): TGTGCCAGCAGTTTATCCACATTGAACACCGGGGAGCTGTTTTTT. Translated: CASSLSTLNTGELFF. The rearrangement uses TRBV27 and TRBJ2-2, with D unclear. Trimming shortened V by 0 bases and J by 1 base, and 6 bases separated the two germline ends. The CDR3 contains 15 residues. Germline CDR1 reads MNHEY; CDR2 reads SMNVEV (reference sequence).